The rows below give T cell receptor beta chains drawn from one sample of a study of cytomegalovirus exposure and HLA in healthy donors. TCRdb's table, derived via immunoSEQ multiplex PCR, lists solely in-frame clones and lacks some. Counted here are 170,000 or so clones, around 82% occurring once; the ten biggest clones make up 0.35% to 0.45%. The sample taken for sequencing was PBMCs. Source of these receptors: a boy aged 2 to 10 in good health and CMV-seronegative. CDR3s leave out the opening cysteine and the closing phenylalanine or tryptophan. A D gene is named only where the DNA matches it firmly.

d_gene,v_gene,CDR3aa
-,TRBV19,ASSIPRGAGNTIY
-,TRBV27,ATRSSSRISTDTQY
-,TRBV13,ASSFGALARREQY
-,TRBV6-1,ASREFGPYEQY
-,TRBV2,ASSLNYEQY
-,TRBV21-1,AEPETQY
TRBD2,TRBV5-6,ASSLGWTSRLNEQF
-,TRBV5-1,ASSARGAEEQY
-,TRBV19,ASSFGPNQPQH
-,TRBV5-1,ASSLEGYEQY
TRBD1,TRBV9,ASSIHRGQRTDTQY
-,TRBV25-1,ATSNRANTGELF
-,TRBV19,ASIRTGNEKLF
TRBD2,TRBV5-1,ASRLAGHYEQY
TRBD2,TRBV23-1,ASSPPGLAGDAPYEQY
TRBD2,TRBV25-1,ASSRLAEVSTDTQY
TRBD1,TRBV2,ASSAGTGVELASSYEQY
TRBD1,TRBV28,ASRVTGDGNQPQH
-,TRBV29-1,SVEVGVYEQY
TRBD1,TRBV30,AWSVPGTGGEKLF
-,TRBV29-1,SVAIWDTSGNTIY
TRBD2,TRBV5-1,ASSRPIGGSGANVLT
-,TRBV9,ASSVINTGYTDTQY
-,TRBV4-1,ASSQDASPNEQF
TRBD2,TRBV19,ASRPSGSMNTQY